A selection of T cell receptor beta chains follows, all from one sample in a study of blood T cells in healthy people across ages. TCRdb re-derived calls from the 5' RACE reads in MiXCR, one entry per CDR3 protein. The table records around 970,000 distinct CDR3 sequences, roughly 51% of them present only once. The sample comprised blood. The receptors derive from a woman aged 55-70 years in good health. The CDR3 runs from the conserved cysteine through the conserved F or W. The order of the fields is J gene, V gene, CDR3 protein.

TRBJ2-3	TRBV11-1	CASSPGTADTDTQYF
TRBJ2-7	TRBV5-1	CASSIHGNNYEQYF
TRBJ2-7	TRBV2	CASRTRTGGYEQYF
TRBJ2-2	TRBV7-3	CASSRSGGNTEELFF
TRBJ2-5	TRBV7-8	CASSLVLADGAQYF
TRBJ2-7	TRBV20-1	CSASTIRDSSSDEQYF
TRBJ2-7	TRBV20-1	CSAREETRFYEQYF
TRBJ1-1	TRBV25-1	CASSPAGGMEAFF
TRBJ2-5	TRBV20-1	CSARRPSGRAGETQYF
TRBJ2-7	TRBV5-4	CASSLGLDGYEQYF
TRBJ2-5	TRBV4-1	CASSAGLRQETQYF
TRBJ1-5	TRBV7-8	CASSVDANQPQHF
TRBJ1-2	TRBV5-1	CASSLEEGPYGYTF
TRBJ2-3	TRBV11-2	CASSIRGGFTDTQYF
TRBJ1-2	TRBV5-1	CASRVNPWVVTAKGYGYTF
TRBJ2-1	TRBV20-1	CSAPSLGEQFF
NA	TRBV20-1	CSARDPGGGEQYF
TRBJ2-7	TRBV4-3	CASSQAGLPGYEQYF
TRBJ2-5	TRBV10-3	CAISERGLRETQYF
TRBJ2-1	TRBV6-4	CASSVSGGVGNEQFF
TRBJ2-1	TRBV7-2	CANLKRRSYDEQFF
TRBJ2-1	TRBV20-1	CSALAVRIASNEQFF